The 27 T cell receptor beta chains reported below all come from one sample, sequenced in a study of blood T cell repertoires in COVID-19. Profiled with immunoSEQ multiplex PCR; TCRdb holds only in-frame clones, not every one. The data hold 120,000 to 150,000 clones, with 84% observed a single time. The sequencing sample was made of PBMCs or T cells enriched from blood (not recorded which). Receptor source: a woman aged 45-59 years who had been exposed to COVID-19.

The chain has TRBV5-6 and TRBJ1-2, with a possible D match to TRBD1 (5 bases). This CDR3 is 15 amino acids long. CDR1 and CDR2 from the germline V gene are SGHDT and YYEEEE. Trimming stripped 5 bases from V and 2 bases from J, with 16 bases between. CDR3 residues: CASRSPWQGNYGYTF. The CDR3 nucleotides read TGTGCCAGCAGATCCCCCTGGCAGGGAAACTATGGCTACACCTTC.

This clone was seen only a few times. The DNA of the CDR3 is TGTGCCAGCAGCGTAGGAGTGGGGAGACGAACCAACCAAGAGACCCAGTACTTC. Translation gives CASSVGVGRRTNQETQYF. The chain recombines TRBV9 with TRBJ2-5; D is possibly TRBD2 (5 bases). Germline loops: CDR1 SGDLS, CDR2 YYNGEE. The CDR3 is made up of 18 amino acids. Trimming cost V 0 bases and J 0 bases, with 18 bases left between them. The entire variable domain, with the rest obtained from reference TRBV9 and TRBJ2-5, is as follows: DSGVTQTPKHLITATGQRVTLRCSPRSGDLSVYWYQQSLDQGLQFLIQYYNGEERAKGNILERFSAQQFPDLHSELNLSSLELGDSALYFCASSVGVGRRTNQETQYFGPGTRLLVL.

V gene TRBV12-5 combines with J gene TRBJ1-5; D perhaps matches TRBD1 (6 bases). The length of the CDR3 is 13 residues. CDR1 and CDR2 (germline): LGHNT, FRNRAP. The V end lost 6 bases, the J end lost 7 bases, and 13 bases lay between the germline ends. This chain's CDR3 is CASGQDRTQPQHF. The CDR3 nucleotides are TGTGCTAGTGGCCAAGACAGGACCCAGCCCCAGCATTTT. The whole variable domain, filled in from reference TRBV12-5 and TRBJ1-5, reads DARVTQTPRHKVTEMGQEVTMRCQPILGHNTVFWYRQTMMQGLELLAYFRNRAPLDDSGMPKDRFSAEMPDATLATLKIQPSEPRDSAVYFCASGQDRTQPQHFGDGTRLSIL.

The chain joins TRBV19 to TRBJ2-1, with D uncertain. The length of the CDR3 is 14 residues. The V end was cut by 2 bases, the J end by 5 bases, with 10 bases between. From germline, CDR1 is LNHDA and CDR2 SQIVND (reference sequence). In DNA form, the CDR3 reads TGTGCCAGTAGTATAAATTTACTCAACAATGAGCAGTTCTTC. Translation gives CASSINLLNNEQFF.

The rearrangement joins TRBV6-6 to TRBJ2-1, with TRBD2 matching over 14 bases. V lost 5 bases, J lost 8 bases, and 14 bases stayed unmatched. Looked up from germline, CDR1 is MNHNY and CDR2 is SVGAGI (reference sequence). The CDR3 extends over 18 amino acids. The CDR3 nucleotides read TGTGCCAGCAGTCGTAGCATCGGGACTAGCGGGAGTCTTTATGAGCAGTTCTTC. Amino acid sequence: CASSRSIGTSGSLYEQFF.

This chain uses TRBV19 with TRBJ1-2; TRBD1 matches 8 bases. Germline loops: CDR1 LNHDA, CDR2 SQIVND (reference sequence). Trimming cost V 4 bases and J 7 bases; bases outside gene matches: 8. CDR3 size: 14 residues. The CDR3 nucleotides are TGTGCCAGTAGTACCTTGACAGGGGTGGGTGGCTACACCTTC. It specifies CASSTLTGVGGYTF.

The chain is built from TRBV1 and TRBJ1-6; the table calls TRBD1, which could not be checked here. TRBV1 is classified as a pseudogene. CDR3 length: 17 amino acids. The CDR3 sequence: CTSSRPLQSSYNSPLHF. The CDR3 DNA reads TGCACCAGCAGCCGACCTCTACAGAGCTCCTATAATTCACCCCTCCACTTT.

This sequence joins TRBV7-9 and TRBJ1-5; 8 bases agree with TRBD1. V was clipped by 5 bases and J by 1 base; unmatched bases: 10. The CDR3 runs to 17 residues. The germline CDR1 and CDR2 sequences are SEHNR and FQNEAQ (reference sequence). The CDR3 DNA reads TGTGCCAGCAGCCGCGGACAGGGAGATTTGAGCAATCAGCCCCAGCATTTT. Protein sequence: CASSRGQGDLSNQPQHF.

The V and J genes are TRBV20-1 and TRBJ2-1, with D uncertain. The ends were cut back, 6 bases at V and 8 bases at J, with 11 bases in the middle. The CDR3 extends over 11 amino acids. In germline, CDR1 is DFQATT, CDR2 SNEGSKA (reference sequence). CDR3 protein: CSAIALDEQFF. Here the CDR3 DNA reads TGCAGTGCCATAGCACTGGATGAGCAGTTCTTC.

V and J are TRBV5-1 and TRBJ2-7; 9 nucleotides align to TRBD1. The germline CDR1 and CDR2 sequences are SGHRS and YFSETQ. Trimming removed 4 bases from V and 3 bases from J; junction bases left unmatched: 8. CDR3 size: 15 residues. The CDR3 loop is CASSPGTGPNYEQYF. Written as DNA, the CDR3 is TGCGCCAGCAGCCCCGGGACAGGGCCGAACTACGAGCAGTACTTC.

The V gene is TRBV21-1, the J gene TRBJ2-5; the D call in the table, TRBD2, was not verified against the DNA. TRBV21-1 is deemed a pseudogene. This CDR3 comprises 18 residues. DNA for the CDR3: TGTGCCAGCAGCAAAGAGGCGAGACTAGCGGGAGGTTGCGAGACCCAGTACTTC. This encodes CASSKEARLAGGCETQYF.

This clone appeared a single time. V is TRBV6-4 and J is TRBJ1-3; 7 nucleotides align to TRBD1. V dropped 8 bases and J dropped 4; count of bases not matched to a gene: 5. CDR1 and CDR2 from the germline V gene are MRHNA and SNTAGT. This CDR3 has 13 amino acids. CDR3 amino acids: CASPIQGGNTIYF. In nucleotides, the CDR3 is TGTGCCAGCCCCATACAGGGGGGAAACACCATATATTTT.

The chain couples TRBV3-1 (or the pseudogene TRBV3-2) to TRBJ2-1, with no clear D. This CDR3 has 15 amino acids. V shed 0 bases and J shed 7 bases, with 13 bases lying between them. CDR1 and CDR2 from the germline V gene are LGHDT and YNNKEL (reference sequence). DNA of the CDR3: TGTGCCAGCAGCCAAGATTTGACTCCGGCGAATGAGCAGTTCTTC. This sequence encodes CASSQDLTPANEQFF.

This chain joins TRBV18 and TRBJ2-5; the D is unclear. There are 12 residues in the CDR3. The germline gives CDR1 KGHSH, CDR2 LQKENI. Trimming pared 2 bases from V and 5 bases from J, leaving 6 bases between. CDR3 protein: CASSPSVETQYF. The CDR3 DNA reads as TGTGCCAGCTCACCAAGCGTGGAGACCCAGTACTTC.

The chain employs TRBV5-8 and TRBJ1-2; D not resolved. Germline V gene sequence: CDR1 SGHTS, CDR2 YDEGEE. This CDR3 comprises 15 residues. The V end lost 0 bases, the J end lost 2 bases, and 11 bases lay between the germline ends. The CDR3: CASSLEMSANYGYTF. The DNA of the CDR3 is TGTGCCAGCAGCTTGGAGATGTCTGCGAACTATGGCTACACCTTC.

V and J are TRBV29-1 and TRBJ2-1; the D gene is possibly TRBD1 (5 bases). The V and J ends lost 5 bases and 5 bases respectively, with 10 bases between them. Germline CDR1 SQVTM, CDR2 ANQGSEA. The CDR3 totals 12 residues. CDR3 nucleotide sequence: TGCAGCGTTAGGGGCCTCGACAATGAGCAGTTCTTC. This gives the protein CSVRGLDNEQFF.

This chain joins TRBV24-1 and TRBJ2-2, with D possibly matching TRBD2 (6 bases). This CDR3 spans 13 amino acids. Trimming pared 2 bases from V and 6 bases from J, leaving 6 bases between. Germline CDR1 reads KGHDR; CDR2 reads SFDVKD. The CDR3 bases are TGTGCCACCAGTGATTGGGGGGCCGGGGAGCTGTTTTTT. This gives the protein CATSDWGAGELFF.

This clone was counted a few times. This sequence joins TRBV5-1 and TRBJ1-2, with a weak D call TRBD1 (6 bases). V lost 4 bases to trimming and J lost 0 bases, with 10 bases between them. The length of the CDR3 is 14 residues. In germline, CDR1 is SGHRS, CDR2 YFSETQ. This chain's CDR3 is CASSPDSPNYGYTF. The CDR3 nucleotides read TGCGCCAGCAGCCCGGACAGTCCTAACTATGGCTACACCTTC.

V usage is TRBV6-5 and J usage is TRBJ1-5; unclear D gene. Germline V gives CDR1 MNHEY, CDR2 SVGAGI. This CDR3 contains 16 residues. Between the trimmed V and J ends, which lost 2 bases and 1 base, there was a span of 12 bases. The chain's CDR3 is CASSYGAGASNQPQHF. Here the CDR3 DNA reads TGTGCCAGCAGTTACGGTGCAGGTGCGAGCAATCAGCCCCAGCATTTT.

This rearrangement joins TRBV28 to TRBJ2-5, with 7 nucleotides matching TRBD2. The germline CDR1 and CDR2 sequences are MDHEN and SYDVKM. V lost 1 base, J lost 5 bases, and 10 bases stayed unmatched. The CDR3 is made up of 16 amino acids. The CDR3 protein is CASSLLVGGIGETQYF. CDR3 coding DNA: TGTGCCAGCAGTTTATTAGTGGGAGGGATTGGGGAGACCCAGTACTTC.

Points on this clone: The junction does not match germline at one end; this may be a read error. The rearrangement joins TRBV29-1 to TRBJ1-2; no firm D call. Germline lookup yields CDR1 SQVTM and CDR2 ANQGSEA. The CDR3 length is 11 residues. The CDR3 nucleotides read TGCAGCGTTGGCAGCGGACCTCGGGCTATCTTC. Translating it yields CSVGSGPRAIF. Supplemented by reference TRBV29-1 and TRBJ1-2, the full variable domain reads SAVISQKPSRDICQRGTSLTIQCQVDSQVTMMFWYRQQPGQSLTLIATANQGSEATYESGFVIDKFPISRPNLTFSTLTVSNMSPEDSSIYLCSVGSGPRAIFGSGTRLTVV.

This rearrangement joins TRBV7-6 to TRBJ2-2; D gene ambiguous. V lost 1 base and J lost 2, with 8 bases in between. In germline, CDR1 is SGHVS, CDR2 FNYEAQ. This CDR3 comprises 15 residues. The CDR3: CASSLVRLNTGELFF. The CDR3, as DNA: TGTGCCAGCAGCTTAGTTAGACTTAACACCGGGGAGCTGTTTTTT. The whole variable domain, filled in from reference TRBV7-6 and TRBJ2-2, reads GAGVSQSPRYKVTKRGQDVALRCDPISGHVSLYWYRQALGQGPEFLTYFNYEAQQDKSGLPNDRFSAERPEGSISTLTIQRTEQRDSAMYRCASSLVRLNTGELFFGEGSRLTVL.

The chain links TRBV7-6 to TRBJ1-3; D remains unclear. Trimming pared 1 base from V and 6 bases from J, leaving 22 bases between. This CDR3 is built from 18 residues. Germline lookup yields CDR1 SGHVS and CDR2 FNYEAQ. Here the CDR3 DNA reads TGTGCCAGCAGCTTAGGAATCCCGTGGCCCACCCTCATAAACACCATATATTTT. Translation: CASSLGIPWPTLINTIYF.

V gene TRBV5-1 combines with J gene TRBJ1-2, with a possible D match to TRBD1 (6 bases). The CDR3 contains 13 residues. V shed 4 bases and J shed 3 bases, with 10 bases lying between them. Germline V gene data show CDR1 as SGHRS and CDR2 as YFSETQ. CDR3 sequence reads: CASSPEGDYGYTF. DNA of the CDR3: TGCGCCAGCAGCCCCGAGGGGGACTATGGCTACACCTTC.

The V and J genes are TRBV19 and TRBJ1-5; 11 positions agree with TRBD1. This CDR3 spans 17 amino acids. Germline V gene lookup returns CDR1 LNHDA and CDR2 SQIVND (reference sequence). With V trimmed by 4 bases and J by 6 bases, 11 bases remained unmatched. The CDR3 sequence is CASSTRTGGGFGQPQHF. In DNA, the CDR3 is TGTGCCAGTAGTACCCGGACAGGGGGCGGTTTCGGTCAGCCCCAGCATTTT.

This chain links TRBV27 with TRBJ2-5; TRBD2 agrees at 15 bases. The germline gives CDR1 MNHEY, CDR2 SMNVEV (reference sequence). The CDR3 contains 14 residues. The ends lost 9 bases at V and 4 bases at J; junction bases unmatched: 3. The CDR3 reads CASRTSGRGETQYF. In nucleotides, the CDR3 is TGTGCCAGTCGGACTAGCGGGAGGGGAGAGACCCAGTACTTC.

This CDR3 reads CASKGGGVWSGNTEAFF. The DNA for the CDR3 is TGCGCCTCCAAAGGAGGGGGGGTGTGGAGTGGGAACACTGAAGCTTTCTTT. The V gene is TRBV5-1, the J gene TRBJ1-1; possibly TRBD1 for D (6 bases). CDR1 and CDR2 (germline): SGHRS, YFSETQ. Deletions cut 10 bases from V and 1 base from J, with 26 bases between. There are 17 residues in the CDR3.